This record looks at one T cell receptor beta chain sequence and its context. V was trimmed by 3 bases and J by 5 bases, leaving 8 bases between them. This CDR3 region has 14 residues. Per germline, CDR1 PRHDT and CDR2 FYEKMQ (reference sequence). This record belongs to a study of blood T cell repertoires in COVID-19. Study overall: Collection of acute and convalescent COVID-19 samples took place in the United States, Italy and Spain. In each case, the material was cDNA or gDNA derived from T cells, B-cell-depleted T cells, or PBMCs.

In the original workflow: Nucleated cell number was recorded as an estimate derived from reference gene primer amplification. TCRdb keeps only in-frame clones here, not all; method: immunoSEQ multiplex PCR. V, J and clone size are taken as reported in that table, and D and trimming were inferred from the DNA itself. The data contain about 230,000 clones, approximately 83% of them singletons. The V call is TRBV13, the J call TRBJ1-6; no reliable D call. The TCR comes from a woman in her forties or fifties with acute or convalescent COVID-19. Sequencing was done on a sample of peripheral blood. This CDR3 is CASSFFQDNSPLHF. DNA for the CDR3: TGTGCCAGCAGCTTCTTTCAGGATAATTCACCCCTCCACTTT.